The present T cell receptor beta chain was sequenced within a study of regulatory T cells in long-lasting Graves disease. Overall study findings and caveats: Exclusively peripheral blood, rather than thyroid tissue, was studied. New patients shared around 920 public clonotypes, fewer than the roughly 2,600 shared by persistent patients.

There are many counts of this clonotype. Its target is unknown. Time point denoted: newly diagnosed GD, antithyroid drugs for less than 3 months. Researchers made the TCR library from RNA that was extracted from PBMCs. Building the TCR beta libraries relied on iRepertoire HTBI primers, and CDR3 regions underwent Arm-PCR. In TCRdb, the multiplex PCR reads were re-called with MiXCR into one record per CDR3 protein. This sample yields 300,000 to 400,000 distinct CDR3 sequences, of which 16% are seen a single time; roughly 27% belongs to the top ten. Deletions cut 2 bases from V and 3 bases from J, with 20 bases between. Germline V lookup: CDR1 SNHLY, CDR2 FYNNEI. The CDR3 loop spans 18 amino acids. These data are also associated with another study on T cells in Graves' hyperthyroidism and ophthalmopathy. Per that study: Researchers ran a first-round RT-PCR on the TCR CDR3 using the HTBI primer set.

The source was peripheral blood mononuclear cells (PBMCs), collected at new diagnosis, from a patient treated with antithyroid drugs. The chain carries TRBV2 and TRBJ1-3; D is unresolved. The origin of this receptor is a man in his forties with Graves disease. For the CDR3, the DNA is TGTGCCAGCAGTGAAAGAGGTCCGCGCGTCCTGGATGGAAACACCATATATTTT. Translated: CASSERGPRVLDGNTIYF.